This T cell receptor beta chain is from a study of shared T cell receptors in the human thymus. This CDR3 contains 15 residues. CDR1 and CDR2 from the germline V gene are SGHDT and YYEEEE. Deletions cut 0 bases from V and 1 base from J, with 8 bases between. Concerning this clone itself: Other DNA sequences of this sample code for an identical CDR3.

Sequencing used immunoSEQ multiplex PCR; TCRdb keeps in-frame clones, though not all of them. The sample contains 550,000 to 800,000 clones, approximately 83% of which appear only once. These data were also reused for a study on human thymus T cells.

V is TRBV5-6 and J is TRBJ1-5; no clear D. Material: thymocytes. The receptor's source is a girl less than two years old with a congenital heart defect. The DNA for the CDR3 is TGTGCCAGCAGCTTGGGAGGGATAAGCAATCAGCCCCAGCATTTT. Protein sequence: CASSLGGISNQPQHF. Full variable domain (outside the CDR3, taken from reference TRBV5-6 and TRBJ1-5): DAGVTQSPTHLIKTRGQQVTLRCSPKSGHDTVSWYQQALGQGPQFIFQYYEEEERQRGNFPDRFSGHQFPNYSSELNVNALLLGDSALYLCASSLGGISNQPQHFGDGTRLSIL.